The 2 T cell receptor beta chains presented below share a single source sample, sequenced in a study of blood T cell repertoires in COVID-19. Measured with immunoSEQ multiplex PCR; TCRdb has only the in-frame clones, and not every one. The repertoire holds roughly 86,000 clones, with around 81% as singletons. The specimen sequenced was peripheral blood. Source of these receptors: a man aged 50 to 60 who had recovered from COVID-19.

This chain uses TRBV11-3 with TRBJ2-7; D is ambiguous. The CDR3 has 14 residues. Trimming cost V 6 bases and J 0 bases, with 12 bases left between them. The V gene's germline CDR1 is SGHNT and CDR2 YENEEA. CDR3 residues: CASSPTRGSYEQYF. The CDR3 DNA reads TGTGCCAGCAGTCCCACCCGCGGCTCCTACGAGCAGTACTTC.

This chain connects TRBV3-1 (or the pseudogene TRBV3-2) to TRBJ2-7; D is perhaps TRBD2 (6 bases). Trimming pared 4 bases from V and 5 bases from J, leaving 15 bases between. Looked up from germline, CDR1 is LGHDT and CDR2 is YNNKEL (reference sequence). This CDR3 is 14 amino acids long. The CDR3: CASSRSGWGDEQYF. The DNA of the CDR3 is TGTGCCAGCAGCCGAAGTGGATGGGGGGACGAGCAGTACTTC.